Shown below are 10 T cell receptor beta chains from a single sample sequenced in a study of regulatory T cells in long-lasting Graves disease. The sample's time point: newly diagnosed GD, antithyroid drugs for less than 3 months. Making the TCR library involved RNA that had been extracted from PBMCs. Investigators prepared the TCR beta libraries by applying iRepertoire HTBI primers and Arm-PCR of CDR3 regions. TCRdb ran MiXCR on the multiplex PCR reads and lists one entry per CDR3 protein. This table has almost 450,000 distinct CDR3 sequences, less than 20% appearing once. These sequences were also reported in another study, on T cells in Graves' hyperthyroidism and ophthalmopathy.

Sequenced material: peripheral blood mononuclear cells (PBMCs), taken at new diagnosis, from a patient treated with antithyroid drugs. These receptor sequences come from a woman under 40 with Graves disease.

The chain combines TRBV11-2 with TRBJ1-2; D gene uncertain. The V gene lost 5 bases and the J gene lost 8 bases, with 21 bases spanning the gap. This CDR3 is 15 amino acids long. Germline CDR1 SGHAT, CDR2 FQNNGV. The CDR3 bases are TGTGCCAGCAGCCAAGGTCGGCAGCTAACATTGGGCTACACCTTC. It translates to CASSQGRQLTLGYTF. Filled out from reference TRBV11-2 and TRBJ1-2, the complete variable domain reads EAGVAQSPRYKIIEKRQSVAFWCNPISGHATLYWYQQILGQGPKLLIQFQNNGVVDDSQLPKDRFSAERLKGVDSTLKIQPAKLEDSAVYLCASSQGRQLTLGYTFGSGTRLTVV.

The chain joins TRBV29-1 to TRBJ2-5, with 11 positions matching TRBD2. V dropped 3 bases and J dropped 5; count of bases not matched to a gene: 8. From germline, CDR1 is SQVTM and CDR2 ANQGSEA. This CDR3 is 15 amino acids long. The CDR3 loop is CSVEELAGVWETQYF. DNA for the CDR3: TGCAGCGTTGAGGAACTAGCGGGAGTTTGGGAGACCCAGTACTTC.

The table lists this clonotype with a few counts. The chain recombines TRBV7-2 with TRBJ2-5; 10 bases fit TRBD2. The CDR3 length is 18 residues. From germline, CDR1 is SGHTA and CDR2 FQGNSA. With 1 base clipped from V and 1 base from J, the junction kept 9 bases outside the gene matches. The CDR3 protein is CASSLEIAGGPRQETQYF. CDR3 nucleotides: TGTGCCAGCAGCTTAGAGATAGCGGGAGGCCCCCGCCAAGAGACCCAGTACTTC.

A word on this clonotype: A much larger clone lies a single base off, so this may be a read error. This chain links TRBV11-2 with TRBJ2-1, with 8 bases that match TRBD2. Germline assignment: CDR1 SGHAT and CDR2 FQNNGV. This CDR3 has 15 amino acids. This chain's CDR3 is CASSLALAGLNDQFF. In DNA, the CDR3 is TGTGCCAGCAGCTTAGCGCTAGCGGGCCTCAATGATCAGTTCTTC.

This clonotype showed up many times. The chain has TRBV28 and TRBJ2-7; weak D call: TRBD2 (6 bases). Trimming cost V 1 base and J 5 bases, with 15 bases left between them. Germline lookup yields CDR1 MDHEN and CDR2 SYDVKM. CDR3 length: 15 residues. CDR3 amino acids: CASSLLEGKPHEQYF. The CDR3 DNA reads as TGTGCCAGCAGTTTATTGGAGGGTAAGCCCCACGAGCAGTACTTC.

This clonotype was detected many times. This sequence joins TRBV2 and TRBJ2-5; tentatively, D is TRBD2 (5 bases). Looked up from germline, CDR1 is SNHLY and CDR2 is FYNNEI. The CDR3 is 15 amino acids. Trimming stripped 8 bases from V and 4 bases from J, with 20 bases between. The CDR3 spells CASGRRELVRETQYF. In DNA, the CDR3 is TGTGCCAGCGGGCGCCGTGAACTAGTAAGAGAGACCCAGTACTTC.

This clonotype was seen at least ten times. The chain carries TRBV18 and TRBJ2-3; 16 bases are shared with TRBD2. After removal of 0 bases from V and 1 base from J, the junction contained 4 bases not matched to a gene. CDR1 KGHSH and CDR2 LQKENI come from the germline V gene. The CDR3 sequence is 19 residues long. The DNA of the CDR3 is TGTGCCAGCTCACCACCGGGACTAGCGGGAGGGCCCCGCACAGATACGCAGTATTTT. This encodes CASSPPGLAGGPRTDTQYF.

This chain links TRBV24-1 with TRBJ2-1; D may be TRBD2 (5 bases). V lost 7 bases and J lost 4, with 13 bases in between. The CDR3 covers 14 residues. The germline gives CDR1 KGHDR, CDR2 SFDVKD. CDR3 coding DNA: TGTGCCACCAGCGTTGGACTTACATACAATGAGCAGTTCTTC. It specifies CATSVGLTYNEQFF.

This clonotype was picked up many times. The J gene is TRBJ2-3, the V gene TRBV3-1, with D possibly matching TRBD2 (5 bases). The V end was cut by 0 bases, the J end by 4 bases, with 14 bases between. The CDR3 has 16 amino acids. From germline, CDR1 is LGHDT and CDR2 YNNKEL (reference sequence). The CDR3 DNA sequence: TGTGCCAGCAGCCAAGACCCCGGAGGTCGTGCAGATACGCAGTATTTT. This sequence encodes CASSQDPGGRADTQYF.

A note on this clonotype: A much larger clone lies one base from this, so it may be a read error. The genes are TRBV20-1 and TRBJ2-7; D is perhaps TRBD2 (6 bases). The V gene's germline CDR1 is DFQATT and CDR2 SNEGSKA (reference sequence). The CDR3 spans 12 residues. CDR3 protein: CSASAEGGEKYF. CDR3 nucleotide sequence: TGCAGTGCTAGTGCGGAGGGTGGCGAGAAGTACTTC.